This is a list of T cell receptor beta chains from one sample in a study of blood T cells in healthy people across ages. TCRdb used MiXCR to reprocess the 5' RACE reads, holding one entry per CDR3 protein. The data hold about 1.7 million distinct CDR3 sequences, with 25% to 30% observed a single time. The sequenced sample consisted of blood. The source of these receptors is a woman in her twenties or thirties in good health. The CDR3 runs from the conserved cysteine through the conserved F or W. The D gene is left open where the match is weak. Only part of the rows carry a size: once, few, many, or a class if the clone is expanded.

TRBD1	TRBV7-2	few	TRBJ2-2	TGTGCCAGCAGCTTAGGTATCGGACAGGGGAGTGTCGGGGAGCTGTTTTTT	CASSLGIGQGSVGELFF
TRBD2	TRBV5-5	once	TRBJ2-2	TGTGCCAGCAGCTCCGACTATACTAGCGCCGCCGGGGAGCTGTTTTTT	CASSSDYTSAAGELFF
TRBD2	TRBV9	many	TRBJ2-7	TGTGCCAGCAGCGTAAGCGGGGGATACGAGCAGTACTTC	CASSVSGGYEQYF
TRBD1	TRBV5-1	-	TRBJ1-2	TGCGCCAGCAGCTCCGGACAGGAGTCCTTAAACTATGGCTACACCTTC	CASSSGQESLNYGYTF
TRBD1	TRBV15	-	TRBJ2-5	TGTGCCACCAGCACCACCGGGACAGGGGAAGAGACCCAGTACTTC	CATSTTGTGEETQYF
TRBD2	TRBV27	-	TRBJ2-7	TGTGCCAGCAATTTAGCCGGCGGGGGGTCGGACTACGAGCAGTACTTC	CASNLAGGGSDYEQYF
TRBD1	TRBV11-2	few	TRBJ1-2	TGTGCCAGCAGCCCCTCCGGGACAGGGGTCTCCTCCTACACCTTC	CASSPSGTGVSSYTF
-	TRBV19	once	TRBJ2-1	TGTGCCAGTAGTATCCCAGACGCTAGTGGCAATGAGCAGTTCTTC	CASSIPDASGNEQFF
TRBD2	TRBV28	few	TRBJ2-7	TGTGCCAGCAGTCGGACTAGCGGGGGTTGGGCCTACGAGCAGTACTTC	CASSRTSGGWAYEQYF
-	TRBV5-1	many	TRBJ2-4	TGCGCCAGCAGCGCGGCTAACATTCAGTACTTC	CASSAANIQYF
-	TRBV20-1	-	TRBJ2-3	TGCAGTGCTAGTATGTTTATTCGGGATACGCAGTATTTT	CSASMFIRDTQYF
-	TRBV28	-	TRBJ1-2	TGTGCCAGCAGCATCCAGGACCGAGGACTCTATGGCTACACCTTC	CASSIQDRGLYGYTF
-	TRBV29-1	-	TRBJ2-6	TGCAGCGTTGAGGGGGGCCCCTCCTCTGGGGCCAACGTCCTGACTTTC	CSVEGGPSSGANVLTF
TRBD1	TRBV7-3	-	TRBJ1-2	TGTGCCAGCAGCTTAGGTCCTTCAATTGGACAGGTCCCCTATGGCTACACCTTC	CASSLGPSIGQVPYGYTF
-	TRBV19	-	TRBJ2-7	TGTGCCAGTAGTACAAGTTTCGGTTCACGCTACGAGCAGTACTTC	CASSTSFGSRYEQYF
-	TRBV19	few	TRBJ2-1	TGTGCCAGTAGTAACCAGCCCCTAGGGGCGTACAATGAGCAGTTCTTC	CASSNQPLGAYNEQFF
TRBD2	TRBV4-1	once	TRBJ2-5	TGCGCCAGCAGCCAAGCCTTTACTAGCGGGAATCAAGGGACCCAGTACTTC	CASSQAFTSGNQGTQYF
TRBD2	TRBV20-1	-	TRBJ2-4	TGCAGTGCTAGAGACGCGCGGGAGGGAAACATTCAGTACTTC	CSARDAREGNIQYF
-	TRBV7-9	-	TRBJ2-7	TGTGCCAGCAGCTTAATAACAGGCATCTCCTACGAGCAGTACTTC	CASSLITGISYEQYF
-	TRBV5-1	many	TRBJ1-2	TGCGCCAGCAGCTGGAGTGGCGCAGGGGATGGTGGCTACACCTTC	CASSWSGAGDGGYTF
-	TRBV29-1	many	TRBJ2-3	TGCAGCGTGGCCCAGGCAGATACGCAGTATTTT	CSVAQADTQYF
TRBD2	TRBV20-1	-	TRBJ2-3	TGCAGTGCCGAGAGGAGGGAGGGATCCACAGATACGCAGTATTTT	CSAERREGSTDTQYF
TRBD1	TRBV11-2	many	TRBJ1-5	TGTGCCAGCAGCTCCGGGACAGGGAGGAATCAGCCCCAGCATTTT	CASSSGTGRNQPQHF
-	TRBV12-3/TRBV12-4	-	TRBJ2-7	TGTGCCAGCCGGTCGGGTGCGGGTCACGAGCAGTACTTC	CASRSGAGHEQYF
TRBD1	TRBV6-2/TRBV6-3	few	TRBJ2-3	TGTGTCAGCAGTTATCAACGACAGGGAACAGATACGCAGTATTTT	CVSSYQRQGTDTQYF
-	TRBV5-5	-	TRBJ1-4	TGTGCCATCAGCCCCCGGAGGGAGAGGGGCTCTGAAGAAAAACTGTTTTTT	CAISPRRERGSEEKLFF
-	TRBV6-1	-	TRBJ1-2	TGTGCCAGCGGACACCGGGGGGGGCTGGTCGGTGGCTACACCTTC	CASGHRGGLVGGYTF